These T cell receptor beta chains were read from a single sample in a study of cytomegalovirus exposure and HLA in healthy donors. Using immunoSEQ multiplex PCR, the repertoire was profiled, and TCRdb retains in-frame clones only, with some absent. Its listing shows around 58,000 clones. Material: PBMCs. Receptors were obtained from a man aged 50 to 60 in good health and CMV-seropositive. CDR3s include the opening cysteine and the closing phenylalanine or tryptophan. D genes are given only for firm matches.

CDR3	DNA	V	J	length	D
CASSLLPGSIYEQYF	TGTGCCAGCAGTTTACTGCCAGGGTCGATCTACGAGCAGTACTTC	TRBV28	TRBJ2-7	15	.
CASSRGNNEQFF	TGTGCCAGCAGCCGCGGTAACAATGAGCAGTTCTTC	TRBV7-2	TRBJ2-1	12	.
CASSQDRVGILTEAFF	TGCGCCAGCAGCCAAGATCGGGTCGGGATTCTCACTGAAGCTTTCTTT	TRBV4-3	TRBJ1-1	16	.
CASSQASGPEYEQYF	TGCGCCAGCAGCCAAGCTAGCGGTCCCGAATACGAGCAGTACTTC	TRBV4-3	TRBJ2-7	15	TRBD2
CASSPPGLAGVETQYF	TGTGCCAGCAGCCCACCGGGACTAGCGGGAGTAGAGACCCAGTACTTC	TRBV7-9	TRBJ2-5	16	TRBD2
CASSMRDRQVQTQYF	TGTGCCAGTAGTATGAGAGACCGACAGGTCCAGACCCAGTACTTC	TRBV19	TRBJ2-5	15	.
CASSLAGKNTEAFF	TGTGCCAGCAGCTTGGCGGGGAAGAACACTGAAGCTTTCTTT	TRBV5-6	TRBJ1-1	14	.
CASSLVGTSQGGELFF	TGTGCCAGCAGCTTGGTTGGGACTAGCCAGGGCGGGGAGCTGTTTTTT	TRBV11-2	TRBJ2-2	16	TRBD2
CASSSGTGAYEQYF	TGCGCCAGCAGCAGTGGGACAGGGGCCTACGAGCAGTACTTC	TRBV5-1	TRBJ2-7	14	TRBD1
CASSPSGNTGELFF	TGCGCCAGCAGCCCCTCAGGGAACACCGGGGAGCTGTTTTTT	TRBV5-1	TRBJ2-2	14	.
CASSLFDRGNTIYF	TGTGCCAGCAGCTTATTCGACAGGGGAAACACCATATATTTT	TRBV7-2	TRBJ1-3	14	.
CASSERMASQPQHF	TGTGCCAGCAGTGAAAGGATGGCTAGCCAGCCCCAGCATTTT	TRBV2	TRBJ1-5	14	.
CASSQGTSFEQFF	TGTGCCAGCAGCCAGGGGACTAGCTTCGAGCAGTTCTTC	TRBV4-2	TRBJ2-1	13	TRBD2
CASSPPGDSGGYTF	TGTGCCAGCTCACCACCGGGGGACAGCGGAGGCTACACCTTC	TRBV18	TRBJ1-2	14	TRBD1
CASSPRQSYTDTQYF	TGTGCCAGTAGTCCACGACAGAGCTACACAGATACGCAGTATTTT	TRBV19	TRBJ2-3	15	.
CAWSRGGNTEAFF	TGTGCCTGGAGTAGGGGGGGGAACACTGAAGCTTTCTTT	TRBV30	TRBJ1-1	13	.
CASSYRGRRQNTEAFF	TGTGCCAGCAGTTATAGGGGGCGCCGACAGAACACTGAAGCTTTCTTT	TRBV28	TRBJ1-1	16	TRBD1
CARSLQGVGVYEQYF	TGTGCCAGAAGCTTGCAGGGGGTCGGGGTCTACGAGCAGTACTTC	TRBV5-3	TRBJ2-7	15	TRBD1
CASSLDPSGGAFGELFF	TGTGCCAGCAGCTTAGATCCCAGCGGGGGGGCCTTCGGGGAGCTGTTTTTT	TRBV11-2	TRBJ2-2	17	TRBD2
CASSFLLRGGTDTQYF	TGCGCCAGCAGCTTCCTCCTTAGGGGCGGTACAGATACGCAGTATTTT	TRBV5-1	TRBJ2-3	16	.
CASSLMTGTNEAFF	TGTGCCAGCAGCTTAATGACAGGGACCAATGAAGCTTTCTTT	TRBV7-9	TRBJ1-1	14	TRBD1
CATSRDTPGQRGSPLHF	TGTGCCACCAGCAGAGATACCCCGGGACAGAGGGGTTCACCCCTCCACTTT	TRBV15	TRBJ1-6	17	TRBD1
CASSYRDRAGGEQFF	TGTGCCAGCAGTTACCGGGACAGGGCCGGGGGTGAGCAGTTCTTC	TRBV6-5	TRBJ2-1	15	TRBD1
CASSSRDRTYEQYF	TGTGCCAGCAGCTCCCGGGACAGAACCTACGAGCAGTACTTC	TRBV5-4	TRBJ2-7	14	TRBD1
CASSADRGGETQYF	TGTGCCAGCAGCGCCGATAGGGGAGGAGAGACCCAGTACTTC	TRBV2	TRBJ2-5	14	.
CASSETAFYEQYF	TGTGCCAGTAGCGAGACAGCCTTCTACGAGCAGTACTTC	TRBV19	TRBJ2-7	13	.
CASSRGQGEYGNTIYF	TGTGCCAGTAGTCGCGGACAGGGGGAGTATGGAAACACCATATATTTT	TRBV19	TRBJ1-3	16	TRBD1
CASTNARTDTQYF	TGTGCCAGCACCAACGCGCGGACAGATACGCAGTATTTT	TRBV9	TRBJ2-3	13	.
CASKSAGGPDTQYF	TGCGCCAGCAAATCAGCGGGGGGGCCCGATACGCAGTATTTT	TRBV10-2	TRBJ2-3	14	TRBD2
CASSPSGQGESGYTF	TGTGCCAGCTCACCATCGGGACAGGGAGAAAGTGGCTACACCTTC	TRBV18	TRBJ1-2	15	TRBD1
CAWSPGAGQPQHF	TGTGCCTGGAGCCCAGGGGCTGGCCAGCCCCAGCATTTT	TRBV30	TRBJ1-5	13	.
CAWSVAGGFADTQYF	TGTGCCTGGAGTGTCGCGGGGGGGTTCGCAGATACGCAGTATTTT	TRBV30	TRBJ2-3	15	TRBD2
CASKGQANYGYTF	TGTGCCAGCAAGGGACAGGCGAACTATGGCTACACCTTC	TRBV25-1	TRBJ1-2	13	TRBD1
CASSLGAGPGELFF	TGCGCCAGCAGCTTGGGGGCAGGTCCCGGGGAGCTGTTTTTT	TRBV5-1	TRBJ2-2	14	.